This T cell receptor (beta chain) was captured by sequencing in a study of T cell clones after liver transplantation. Across the whole study: Tolerance: complete withdrawal held at least one year, liver enzymes staying within twice normal.

Sequencing was performed with immunoSEQ multiplex PCR; in TCRdb, only in-frame clones are kept and a portion is missing. Of tens of thousands of clones in the sample, approximately 87% were seen once. Germline CDR1 is SQVTM and CDR2 is ANQGSEA. V lost 6 bases, J lost 5 bases, and 14 bases lay in between. The CDR3 has 13 residues. Study-wide points: The donor-reactive repertoire was only partly measurable in two subjects, lacking donor cells.

On this clone: Antigen: not known.

This clonotype was obtained from a human patient who received a liver transplant. Some T cells may be provided by the graft donor. The J gene is TRBJ2-1, the V gene TRBV29-1; either TRBD1 or TRBD2 may fit D (5 bases each). Sequencing was performed on CD4+ T cells from blood, taken at the 22-month timepoint. CDR3 sequence (DNA): TGCAGCGTCTACCGGGGCTTTAACAATGAGCAGTTCTTC. It encodes CSVYRGFNNEQFF.